This TCR beta chain was identified during a study of blood T cell repertoires in COVID-19. Looking at the study overall: There were acute and convalescent COVID-19 samples, and they came from the United States, Italy and Spain. PBMCs, B-cell-depleted T cells, or T cells provided the cDNA or gDNA that made up the material.

Per the study methods: Nucleated cell counts were estimated from reference gene primer amplification. Produced via immunoSEQ multiplex PCR; TCRdb's table is partial and in-frame only. The DNA was the basis for D and trimming; V, J and clone size are from that table. The table records hundreds of thousands of clones, 86% of them present only once. This CDR3 contains 17 residues. The sequence came from a woman in her twenties or thirties who had recovered from COVID-19. The specimen sequenced was peripheral blood. The chain couples TRBV21-1 to TRBJ1-5. TRBV21-1 is assigned pseudogene status. The CDR3 DNA is TGTGCCAGCAGCAAAGGAAAGTGGGGGGGGAATCATCAGCCCCAGCATTTT. It specifies CASSKGKWGGNHQPQHF.